Below, 32 T cell receptor beta chains from the same sample are listed, as sequenced in a study of T-cell memory formation after mild COVID-19. A single record per CDR3 protein comes from TCRdb applying MiXCR to the 5' RACE reads. The profile shows around 130,000 distinct CDR3 sequences, approximately 6.3% of them singletons. The sample taken for sequencing was PBMCs or a T cell subset sorted from them (not recorded which). The receptor source for this set is an adult woman who had mild COVID-19 (a few samples of this study predate the infection). Cell type and time point are not known.

This clonotype was detected ten times or more. The J gene is TRBJ2-1, the V gene TRBV12-3 or TRBV12-4, with a possible D match to TRBD1 (7 bases). V was trimmed by 5 bases and J by 5 bases, leaving 19 bases between them. The CDR3 has 16 residues. DNA of the CDR3: TGTGCCAGCAGTATAACAGGGGTAGGGGGGCACAATGAGCAGTTCTTC. Translated: CASSITGVGGHNEQFF.

This clonotype was seen only a few times. The chain joins TRBV24-1 to TRBJ2-2; TRBD2 agrees at 13 bases. The CDR3 covers 19 residues. Germline trimming cut 3 bases from V and 2 bases from J; bases unmatched to any gene: 8. Germline V gives CDR1 KGHDR, CDR2 SFDVKD. CDR3: CATSDPTTSGGLNTGELFF. CDR3 nucleotide sequence: TGTGCCACCAGTGATCCGACGACTAGCGGGGGGCTTAACACCGGGGAGCTGTTTTTT.

This clonotype was found many times. This sequence joins TRBV12-3 or TRBV12-4 and TRBJ2-4; perhaps TRBD1 as D (6 bases). There are 14 residues in the CDR3. V was cut by 5 bases and J by 3 bases, with 11 bases left in between. The CDR3 sequence is CASSRQENKNIQYF. The CDR3 DNA follows: TGTGCCAGCAGTCGACAGGAGAACAAAAACATTCAGTACTTC.

This clonotype came up a few times. This rearrangement joins TRBV10-3 to TRBJ2-7, with no clear D. The CDR3 is 13 residues long. Trimming removed 4 bases at V and 0 bases at J, with 7 bases between. CDR1 and CDR2 (germline): ENHRY, SYGVKD. CDR3 nucleotides: TGTGCCATCAGTGGCAGGAGCTCCTACGAGCAGTACTTC. Protein: CAISGRSSYEQYF.

The genes are TRBV19 and TRBJ1-5; D gene ambiguous. Per germline, CDR1 LNHDA and CDR2 SQIVND (reference sequence). The ends were cut back, 3 bases at V and 1 base at J, with 10 bases in the middle. This CDR3 has 15 residues. The CDR3, as DNA: TGTGCCAGTAGTATTCCCAGACTGAGCAATCAGCCCCAGCATTTT. Translated, it gives CASSIPRLSNQPQHF.

This clonotype has ten or more counts. The CDR3 spells CASSFGLPGKDEQYF. The CDR3 coding sequence is TGTGCCAGCAGCTTCGGACTGCCCGGCAAGGACGAGCAGTACTTC. V and J are TRBV7-2 and TRBJ2-7; D is perhaps TRBD2 (5 bases). The CDR3 sequence is 15 residues long. The V gene's germline CDR1 is SGHTA and CDR2 FQGNSA. V gave up 3 bases and J gave up 5 bases, with 17 bases separating them.

In this sample, this clonotype turned up a few times. The V and J genes are TRBV4-1 and TRBJ2-1, with 13 bases matching TRBD2. CDR1 is MGHRA and CDR2 is YSYEKL in the germline V gene. J gave up 9 bases and V 1 base, and 15 bases lay outside the gene matches. This CDR3 contains 19 residues. The CDR3 spells CASSQGTSPLLAGGPEQFF. CDR3 coding DNA: TGCGCCAGCAGCCAAGGAACATCACCCCTACTAGCGGGGGGGCCTGAGCAGTTCTTC.

The chain uses TRBV5-5 and TRBJ1-5; D not certain. Germline assignment: CDR1 SGHKS and CDR2 YYEKEE (reference sequence). The CDR3 is 15 amino acids. With 1 base removed from V and 4 bases from J, the gap between germline ends came to 12 bases. The CDR3 coding sequence is TGTGCCAGCAGCTTGCGGGCATCCCAGAATCAGCCCCAGCATTTT. Translation gives CASSLRASQNQPQHF.

This clonotype was seen only a few times. This chain joins TRBV9 and TRBJ1-3; maybe TRBD1 (5 bases). V was clipped by 0 bases and J by 2 bases, with 18 bases between them. This CDR3 is built from 18 residues. The germline gives CDR1 SGDLS, CDR2 YYNGEE. CDR3 nucleotide sequence: TGTGCCAGCAGCGTAGCCCGCCGCGGGACCTCCGCTGGAAACACCATATATTTT. Translated, it gives CASSVARRGTSAGNTIYF.

This clonotype has at least ten counts. V gene TRBV7-8 combines with J gene TRBJ2-5, with 9 positions matching TRBD2. The CDR3 runs to 16 residues. J lost 1 base, V lost 7 bases, and 10 bases had no gene match. The germline gives CDR1 SGHVS, CDR2 FQNEAQ. In DNA form, the CDR3 reads TGTGCCAGCAAATGGGGGGCTAGCGGGGCCCAAGAGACCCAGTACTTC. Translated: CASKWGASGAQETQYF.

This clonotype has ten or more counts. V and J are TRBV7-2 and TRBJ2-1; the match to TRBD2 covers 12 bases. The trim removed 5 bases at V and 0 bases at J, leaving 11 bases unmatched. The germline CDR1 and CDR2 sequences are SGHTA and FQGNSA. This CDR3 is built from 19 residues. The CDR3 here is CASSPRLAGAASSYNEQFF. CDR3 bases: TGTGCCAGCAGCCCTAGACTAGCGGGGGCGGCCAGCTCCTACAATGAGCAGTTCTTC. Full variable domain (remainder filled in from reference TRBV7-2 and TRBJ2-1): GAGVSQSPSNKVTEKGKDVELRCDPISGHTALYWYRQSLGQGLEFLIYFQGNSAPDKSGLPSDRFSAERTGGSVSTLTIQRTQQEDSAVYLCASSPRLAGAASSYNEQFFGPGTRLTVL.

This clonotype has at least ten counts. The chain combines TRBV3-1 with TRBJ2-1, with TRBD2 identical over 10 bases. The ends lost 0 bases at V and 8 bases at J; junction bases unmatched: 13. This CDR3 comprises 18 residues. CDR1 LGHDT and CDR2 YNNKEL come from the germline V gene (reference sequence). The CDR3 coding sequence is TGTGCCAGCAGCCAAGATTCGATAGCGGGGGGTTATAAGGATGAGCAGTTCTTC. It yields the protein CASSQDSIAGGYKDEQFF.

V gene TRBV29-1 combines with J gene TRBJ2-1; D gene uncertain. V was trimmed by 4 bases and J by 7 bases, leaving 14 bases between them. Germline V gene sequence: CDR1 SQVTM, CDR2 ANQGSEA. CDR3 length equals 13 residues. DNA of the CDR3: TGCAGCGTTGCAAGGACGGCGGATAATGAGCAGTTCTTC. This translates into CSVARTADNEQFF.

This clonotype was picked up many times. The chain uses TRBV18 and TRBJ2-3, with D possibly being TRBD2 (6 bases). Germline V gene sequence: CDR1 KGHSH, CDR2 LQKENI. Trimming shortened V by 3 bases and J by 1 base, and 14 bases separated the two germline ends. The CDR3 has 16 amino acids. In DNA form, the CDR3 reads TGTGCCAGCTCACCTATTCGGGAGTCCGGCACAGATACGCAGTATTTT. It yields the protein CASSPIRESGTDTQYF.

A few counts support this clonotype. The chain recombines TRBV7-3 with TRBJ2-3; TRBD2 aligns across 9 bases. V dropped 1 base and J dropped 4; count of bases not matched to a gene: 3. Germline-derived CDR1 and CDR2 are SGHTA and FQGTGA. CDR3 size: 15 residues. CDR3 amino acids: CASSLKAGGPDTQYF. CDR3 in DNA: TGTGCCAGCAGCTTAAAGGCGGGGGGGCCAGATACGCAGTATTTT.

CDR3 loop: CASSPLGTTGVYNEQFF. As DNA, the CDR3 is TGTGCCAGCAGCCCCCTTGGGACGACAGGGGTCTACAATGAGCAGTTCTTC. The gene calls are TRBV7-2 and TRBJ2-1, with 8 bases identical to TRBD1. The CDR3 sequence is 17 residues long. The germline gives CDR1 SGHTA, CDR2 FQGNSA. With 5 bases clipped from V and 3 bases from J, the junction kept 12 bases outside the gene matches.

About this clonotype itself: A read error may explain this, as a much larger clone is one base away. In DNA, the CDR3 is TGTGCCAGCCGTTCGACAGGCACTAACTATGGCTACACCTTC. This sequence encodes CASRSTGTNYGYTF. This chain uses TRBV27 with TRBJ1-2; weak D call: TRBD1 (6 bases). V was pared by 8 bases and J by 0 bases, with 13 bases between. The germline V gene has CDR1 MNHEY and CDR2 SMNVEV (reference sequence). The CDR3 sequence is 14 residues long.

The sample holds many counts of this clonotype. This chain uses TRBV7-2 with TRBJ2-7, with no clear D. The CDR3 is made up of 15 amino acids. Germline V lookup: CDR1 SGHTA, CDR2 FQGNSA. V lost 1 base to trimming and J lost 0 bases, with 10 bases between them. CDR3 amino acids: CASSLDSGFSYEQYF. The CDR3 DNA is TGTGCCAGCAGCTTAGATTCAGGCTTCTCCTACGAGCAGTACTTC. The whole variable domain, filled in from reference TRBV7-2 and TRBJ2-7, reads GAGVSQSPSNKVTEKGKDVELRCDPISGHTALYWYRQSLGQGLEFLIYFQGNSAPDKSGLPSDRFSAERTGGSVSTLTIQRTQQEDSAVYLCASSLDSGFSYEQYFGPGTRLTVT.

This clonotype was picked up a small number of times. The chain couples TRBV5-1 to TRBJ1-2, with 9 positions matching TRBD1. J gave up 7 bases and V 2 bases, and 12 bases lay outside the gene matches. CDR3 size: 16 residues. From germline, CDR1 is SGHRS and CDR2 YFSETQ. The CDR3 DNA is TGCGCCAGCAGCTTAATGGGACAGGGCGGCAGCGGTGGCTACACCTTC. This translates into CASSLMGQGGSGGYTF. Full variable domain (missing parts from reference TRBV5-1 and TRBJ1-2): KAGVTQTPRYLIKTRGQQVTLSCSPISGHRSVSWYQQTPGQGLQFLFEYFSETQRNKGNFPGRFSGRQFSNSRSEMNVSTLELGDSALYLCASSLMGQGGSGGYTFGSGTRLTVV.

CDR3 loop: CASSPRTGADGYTF. Written as DNA, the CDR3 is TGTGCCAGCAGTCCCAGGACAGGGGCGGACGGCTACACCTTC. The V and J genes are TRBV12-3 or TRBV12-4 and TRBJ1-2; 9 bases are a match to TRBD1. The CDR3 consists of 14 residues. The J segment lost 8 bases and the V segment lost 5 bases, leaving 9 bases of the junction unmatched.

This clonotype has just a few counts. This rearrangement joins TRBV20-1 to TRBJ2-5; a possible D gene is TRBD2 (6 bases). The CDR3 is 15 residues long. V lost 6 bases and J 4 bases, leaving 21 bases between the germline ends. CDR1 DFQATT and CDR2 SNEGSKA come from the germline V gene (reference sequence). Written as DNA, the CDR3 is TGCAGTGCCAACGGAGGGGCCGAGTTAGCAGAGACCCAGTACTTC. Translating gives CSANGGAELAETQYF.

This clonotype was picked up a small number of times. The rearrangement uses TRBV7-9 and TRBJ2-7; D not resolved. Germline V gives CDR1 SEHNR, CDR2 FQNEAQ (reference sequence). The V end was cut by 9 bases, the J end by 5 bases, with 5 bases between. The CDR3 extends over 9 amino acids. Written as DNA, the CDR3 is TGTGCCAGTCCGAACGAGCAGTACTTC. This encodes CASPNEQYF.

V is TRBV6-6 and J is TRBJ2-5; 9 bases match TRBD1. There are 15 residues in the CDR3. J lost 2 bases, V lost 5 bases, and 6 bases had no gene match. Germline CDR1 MNHNY, CDR2 SVGAGI (reference sequence). The CDR3 region is CASSPPGQGQETQYF. CDR3 DNA: TGTGCCAGCAGTCCACCGGGACAGGGACAAGAGACCCAGTACTTC.

The chain recombines TRBV7-3 with TRBJ2-3; maybe TRBD2 (6 bases). The V gene lost 2 bases and the J gene lost 2 bases, with 11 bases spanning the gap. In germline, CDR1 is SGHTA, CDR2 FQGTGA. The CDR3 is 15 residues long. This CDR3 is CASSLVAGNTDTQYF. The CDR3 DNA follows: TGTGCCAGCAGCTTAGTCGCGGGGAACACAGATACGCAGTATTTT.

The rearrangement uses TRBV20-1 and TRBJ1-3, with unresolved D. The V gene's germline CDR1 is DFQATT and CDR2 SNEGSKA (reference sequence). V was shortened by 3 bases and J by 11 bases, with 17 bases between the two germline ends. The CDR3 spans 13 residues. CDR3 in DNA: TGCAGTGCTAGGCCAAACGGCGAGAGCGCCATATATTTT. Protein product: CSARPNGESAIYF.

This clonotype was seen at least ten times. V usage is TRBV6-5 and J usage is TRBJ2-7; weak D call: TRBD1 (5 bases). CDR3 size: 11 residues. Trimming removed 2 bases from V and 9 bases from J, with 8 bases in between. Germline CDR1 MNHEY, CDR2 SVGAGI. This CDR3 is CASSYRQRQYF. The DNA for the CDR3 is TGTGCCAGCAGTTACCGACAGCGGCAGTACTTC.

Only a few counts were recorded for this clonotype. This chain joins TRBV6-5 and TRBJ2-1; TRBD2 might be the D (6 bases). Per germline, CDR1 MNHEY and CDR2 SVGAGI. The V end lost 5 bases, the J end lost 3 bases, and 17 bases lay between the germline ends. The CDR3 is 16 residues long. The CDR3 DNA sequence: TGTGCCAGCAGTACTACCGGGACTTCACTCTACAATGAGCAGTTCTTC. This codes for CASSTTGTSLYNEQFF.

This clonotype turned up a few times. The chain is built from TRBV10-3 and TRBJ2-7; D is ambiguous. The CDR3 has 13 residues. V was clipped by 4 bases and J by 4 bases, with 11 bases between them. CDR1 and CDR2 (germline): ENHRY, SYGVKD. The chain's CDR3 is CAISAAGKYEQYF. The CDR3, as DNA: TGTGCCATCAGTGCCGCAGGAAAATACGAGCAGTACTTC.

The V gene is TRBV6-2 or TRBV6-3, the J gene TRBJ2-7, with unresolved D. The CDR3 is 17 amino acids. Germline assignment: CDR1 MNHEY and CDR2 SVGEGT. V lost 2 bases to trimming and J lost 0 bases, with 17 bases between them. CDR3: CASSYHTGRQSSYEQYF. In DNA form, the CDR3 reads TGTGCCAGCAGTTACCACACCGGCAGGCAGAGCTCCTACGAGCAGTACTTC.

The V and J genes are TRBV12-3 or TRBV12-4 and TRBJ2-1, with 11 bases matching TRBD2. Losses at the gene ends were 1 base for V and 4 bases for J; bases not matched to a gene: 3. The CDR3 loop spans 16 amino acids. The CDR3 sequence is CASSLVGTSGYNEQFF. CDR3 in DNA: TGTGCCAGCAGTTTAGTCGGGACTAGCGGTTACAATGAGCAGTTCTTC.

This clonotype was found many times. This CDR3 reads CASSIAGPRDTQYF. CDR3 nucleotides: TGTGCCAGTAGTATAGCAGGCCCTAGGGATACGCAGTATTTT. The chain recombines TRBV19 with TRBJ2-3; D is undetermined. V was clipped by 1 base and J by 6 bases, with 11 bases between them. CDR3 length: 14 amino acids. Germline loops: CDR1 LNHDA, CDR2 SQIVND (reference sequence).

This clonotype was recorded many times. CDR3 region: CASSFSTEAFF. DNA for the CDR3: TGTGCCAGCAGTTTTAGTACTGAAGCTTTCTTT. The chain links TRBV12-3 or TRBV12-4 to TRBJ1-1, with D uncertain. This CDR3 is 11 amino acids long. The V end lost 3 bases, the J end lost 5 bases, and 4 bases lay between the germline ends.